Listed below are T cell receptor beta chains from one sample, sequenced in a study of cytomegalovirus exposure and HLA in healthy donors. Profiling relied on immunoSEQ multiplex PCR, and the TCRdb table lists in-frame clones only, not all of them. Among 120,000 or so clones listed, roughly 80% were seen once. Material: PBMCs. All receptors derive from a man in his late teens or twenties in good health and CMV-seronegative. The CDR3 runs from the conserved cysteine through the conserved F or W. A D gene is named only where the DNA matches it firmly. Not every row has a clone size; where given, it reads once, few, many or a size class.

V: TRBV12-5; J: TRBJ1-3; size: .; D: TRBD1; CDR3: CASLRTGQGNTIYF; DNA: TGTGCTAGTTTAAGGACAGGGCAAGGAAACACCATATATTTT
V: TRBV5-1; J: TRBJ1-1; size: few; D: .; CDR3: CASSLEAGANGEAFF; DNA: TGCGCCAGCAGCTTGGAGGCGGGGGCGAATGGTGAAGCTTTCTTT
V: TRBV9; J: TRBJ2-1; size: .; D: TRBD2; CDR3: CASSAGGAYNEQFF; DNA: TGTGCCAGCAGCGCTGGGGGGGCCTACAATGAGCAGTTCTTC
V: TRBV5-8; J: TRBJ1-3; size: .; D: .; CDR3: CASSTGLSPSGNTIYF; DNA: TGTGCCAGCAGCACCGGACTGTCTCCCTCTGGAAACACCATATATTTT
V: TRBV4-2; J: TRBJ1-1; size: .; D: .; CDR3: CASSTQGRDTEAFF; DNA: TGTGCCAGCAGCACACAGGGAAGAGACACTGAAGCTTTCTTT
V: TRBV5-6; J: TRBJ1-3; size: .; D: .; CDR3: CASSFPGSGNTIYF; DNA: TGTGCCAGCAGCTTTCCGGGGTCCGGAAACACCATATATTTT
V: TRBV5-4; J: TRBJ2-1; size: .; D: .; CDR3: CASSIRHNEQFF; DNA: TGTGCCAGCAGCATCCGTCACAATGAGCAGTTCTTC
V: TRBV13; J: TRBJ1-1; size: .; D: .; CDR3: CASSKNPGGLFLNTEAFF; DNA: TGTGCCAGCAGCAAGAACCCTGGGGGACTCTTTCTGAACACTGAAGCTTTCTTT
V: TRBV4-1; J: TRBJ1-1; size: .; D: .; CDR3: CASSHSTRGNTEAFF; DNA: TGCGCCAGCAGCCACTCGACCAGGGGGAACACTGAAGCTTTCTTT
V: TRBV5-6; J: TRBJ1-5; size: .; D: .; CDR3: CASSFYNQPQHF; DNA: TGTGCCAGCAGCTTTTACAATCAGCCCCAGCATTTT
V: TRBV2; J: TRBJ1-1; size: once; D: .; CDR3: CASRGQNTEAFF; DNA: TGTGCCAGCAGGGGACAGAACACTGAAGCTTTCTTT
V: TRBV5-1; J: TRBJ2-2; size: .; D: TRBD2; CDR3: CASSLGSGGNTGELFF; DNA: TGCGCCAGCAGCTTGGGGAGCGGGGGGAACACCGGGGAGCTGTTTTTT
V: TRBV7-9; J: TRBJ1-1; size: .; D: .; CDR3: CASSLVEQNTEAFF; DNA: TGTGCCAGCAGCTTAGTCGAACAGAACACTGAAGCTTTCTTT
V: TRBV7-6; J: TRBJ1-1; size: .; D: TRBD1; CDR3: CASFSTRKGQGFNTEAFF; DNA: TGTGCCAGCTTCTCTACAAGGAAGGGACAGGGGTTCAACACTGAAGCTTTCTTT
V: TRBV10-3; J: TRBJ1-5; size: .; D: TRBD1; CDR3: CAISESLVGTGVDQPQHF; DNA: TGTGCCATCAGTGAGTCCCTCGTTGGTACAGGGGTAGATCAGCCCCAGCATTTT
V: TRBV6-5; J: TRBJ2-5; size: .; D: .; CDR3: CASSYYSNRAETQYF; DNA: TGTGCCAGCAGTTATTACTCAAACAGGGCAGAGACCCAGTACTTC
V: TRBV5-1; J: TRBJ2-3; size: few; D: TRBD2; CDR3: CASSFLSGGVGTDTQYF; DNA: TGCGCCAGCAGCTTTCTGAGCGGGGGGGTAGGCACAGATACGCAGTATTTT
V: TRBV27; J: TRBJ2-2; size: .; D: .; CDR3: CASSLEQGQWSGTGELFF; DNA: TGTGCCAGCAGTTTAGAGCAGGGTCAATGGTCTGGCACCGGGGAGCTGTTTTTT
V: TRBV5-6; J: TRBJ2-7; size: once; D: .; CDR3: CASSLSTVMVEQYF; DNA: TGTGCCAGCAGCTTGTCGACAGTCATGGTTGAGCAGTACTTC
V: TRBV18; J: TRBJ1-1; size: .; D: TRBD1; CDR3: CASSWGQGANTEAFF; DNA: TGTGCCAGCTCATGGGGACAGGGGGCTAACACTGAAGCTTTCTTT
V: TRBV6-1; J: TRBJ2-1; size: few; D: .; CDR3: CASSEARDYPFLF; DNA: TGTGCCAGCAGTGAAGCTCGAGACTACCCCTTCCTCTTC
V: TRBV7-9; J: TRBJ1-1; size: .; D: .; CDR3: CASSLALGRGRVNTEAFF; DNA: TGTGCCAGCAGCTTAGCGCTTGGCCGGGGTAGGGTCAACACTGAAGCTTTCTTT
V: TRBV5-5; J: TRBJ2-3; size: .; D: .; CDR3: CASSLSGSTDTQYF; DNA: TGTGCCAGCAGCTTGAGCGGGAGCACAGATACGCAGTATTTT
V: TRBV9; J: TRBJ2-3; size: .; D: TRBD2; CDR3: CASSVELAGTDTQYF; DNA: TGTGCCAGCAGCGTAGAACTAGCGGGCACAGATACGCAGTATTTT
V: TRBV6-6; J: TRBJ2-5; size: .; D: TRBD2; CDR3: CASGERGATQYF; DNA: TGTGCCAGTGGGGAGCGGGGGGCGACCCAGTACTTC
V: TRBV15; J: TRBJ1-2; size: .; D: TRBD1; CDR3: CATSSLTGEGYTF; DNA: TGTGCCACCAGCAGTCTGACAGGGGAGGGCTACACCTTC
V: TRBV6-1; J: TRBJ2-2; size: .; D: TRBD1; CDR3: CASSHRTGYTGELFF; DNA: TGTGCCAGCAGTCATCGGACAGGGTACACCGGGGAGCTGTTTTTT
V: TRBV13; J: TRBJ2-7; size: .; D: .; CDR3: CASSLGSEQYF; DNA: TGTGCCAGCAGCTTAGGCAGCGAGCAGTACTTC
V: TRBV7-6; J: TRBJ2-2; size: .; D: .; CDR3: CASSLYRDTGELFF; DNA: TGTGCCAGCAGCTTATATCGCGATACCGGGGAGCTGTTTTTT
V: TRBV7-3; J: TRBJ2-2; size: .; D: TRBD1; CDR3: CASSQQGALTGELFF; DNA: TGTGCCAGCAGCCAGCAGGGGGCGCTCACCGGGGAGCTGTTTTTT
V: TRBV9; J: TRBJ1-5; size: .; D: .; CDR3: CASSVEGVSNQPQHF; DNA: TGTGCCAGCAGCGTAGAGGGGGTCAGCAATCAGCCCCAGCATTTT
V: TRBV9; J: TRBJ1-1; size: .; D: TRBD1; CDR3: CASSGGGTGLSEAFF; DNA: TGTGCCAGCAGCGGGGGGGGGACAGGGCTTTCTGAAGCTTTCTTT
V: TRBV23-1; J: TRBJ2-1; size: .; D: .; CDR3: CASSQSLEPYYNEQFF; DNA: TGCGCCAGCAGTCAATCGTTAGAGCCCTATTACAATGAGCAGTTCTTC
V: TRBV7-2; J: TRBJ2-5; size: .; D: .; CDR3: CASSPRGHGETQYF; DNA: TGTGCCAGCAGCCCAAGGGGACACGGGGAGACCCAGTACTTC
V: TRBV9; J: TRBJ2-7; size: .; D: TRBD2; CDR3: CASSEGGGAALYEQYF; DNA: TGTGCCAGCAGCGAGGGCGGGGGGGCCGCTCTCTACGAGCAGTACTTC
V: TRBV20-1; J: TRBJ1-2; size: .; D: .; CDR3: CSATGDGYTF; DNA: TGCAGTGCTACAGGGGATGGCTACACCTTC
V: TRBV7-2; J: TRBJ1-2; size: .; D: TRBD1; CDR3: CASTLEGAGGYTF; DNA: TGTGCCAGCACCTTGGAGGGGGCGGGAGGCTACACCTTC
V: TRBV7-9; J: TRBJ1-4; size: .; D: .; CDR3: CASRPLTTNEKLFF; DNA: TGTGCCAGCCGGCCACTAACAACTAATGAAAAACTGTTTTTT
V: TRBV6-5; J: TRBJ1-2; size: .; D: .; CDR3: CASSPQGTNYGYTF; DNA: TGTGCCAGCAGTCCCCAGGGCACTAACTATGGCTACACCTTC
V: TRBV27; J: TRBJ1-1; size: few; D: .; CDR3: CASSPGYYAEAFF; DNA: TGTGCCAGCAGTCCAGGGTACTACGCTGAAGCTTTCTTT
V: TRBV20-1; J: TRBJ2-1; size: .; D: .; CDR3: CSASLAGQQFF; DNA: TGCAGTGCTTCGCTCGCGGGACAGCAGTTCTTC
V: TRBV7-2; J: TRBJ2-7; size: .; D: .; CDR3: CASSLQGGSYEQYF; DNA: TGTGCCAGCAGCTTACAAGGGGGCTCCTACGAGCAGTACTTC
V: TRBV19; J: TRBJ2-5; size: .; D: .; CDR3: CASSFGQGGGRETQYF; DNA: TGTGCCAGTAGTTTCGGACAGGGCGGGGGCAGAGAGACCCAGTACTTC
V: TRBV5-1; J: TRBJ2-7; size: .; D: TRBD1; CDR3: CASSLRGQGAREQYF; DNA: TGCGCCAGCAGCTTGAGGGGACAGGGGGCCCGCGAGCAGTACTTC
V: TRBV2; J: TRBJ2-5; size: .; D: .; CDR3: CASQGGRETQYF; DNA: TGTGCCTCCCAGGGGGGCAGGGAGACCCAGTACTTC
V: TRBV5-1; J: TRBJ1-1; size: once; D: TRBD1; CDR3: CASSLKRTGENTEAFF; DNA: TGCGCCAGCAGCTTAAAAAGGACAGGAGAGAACACTGAAGCTTTCTTT